Listed here are 29 T cell receptor beta chains from one sample, sequenced in a study of OX40 agonist ivuxolimab in advanced cancers. Data came from immunoSEQ multiplex PCR; TCRdb stores just in-frame clones and leaves some out. Found here are more than 95,000 clones, approximately 90% of them singletons; the top ten hold 0.65% to 0.9%. Sample: CD4+ or CD8+ T cells sorted from blood, taken in a trial of the OX40 agonist ivuxolimab. These receptors were taken from an adult with an advanced solid tumor such as melanoma, head and neck, liver or kidney cancer.

V usage is TRBV7-2 and J usage is TRBJ1-6, with no clear D. CDR1 and CDR2 (germline): SGHTA, FQGNSA. The V gene lost 0 bases and the J gene lost 7 bases, with 7 bases spanning the gap. CDR3 size: 14 residues. The CDR3 region is CASSLAQPNSPLHF. As DNA, the CDR3 is TGTGCCAGCAGCTTAGCCCAGCCCAATTCACCCCTCCACTTT.

The J gene is TRBJ1-2, the V gene TRBV7-9; D uncertain. CDR3 length equals 15 residues. Trimming took 1 base from V and 3 from J, leaving 12 bases between them. Per the germline V gene, CDR1 is SEHNR and CDR2 is FQNEAQ (reference sequence). For the CDR3, the DNA is TGTGCCAGCAGCTTAGAATGGGCGATTGACTATGGCTACACCTTC. Translating it yields CASSLEWAIDYGYTF.

The V gene is TRBV2, the J gene TRBJ1-4; TRBD1 agrees at 9 bases. Losses at the gene ends were 4 bases for V and 8 bases for J; bases not matched to a gene: 8. Germline-derived CDR1 and CDR2 are SNHLY and FYNNEI. This CDR3 has 15 amino acids. For the CDR3, the DNA is TGTGCCAGCAGTGGACAGGGACAGGGTGGGGAAAAACTGTTTTTT. Its translation is CASSGQGQGGEKLFF.

This chain uses TRBV28 with TRBJ2-7; D is uncertain. Germline CDR1 MDHEN, CDR2 SYDVKM. Between the trimmed V and J ends, which lost 2 bases and 2 bases, there was a span of 10 bases. This CDR3 region has 14 residues. CDR3 DNA sequence: TGTGCCAGCAGTTTACGGCCCGGCCCCTACGAGCAGTACTTC. Its protein is CASSLRPGPYEQYF.

The rearrangement joins TRBV4-3 to TRBJ2-5, with D possibly matching TRBD2 (5 bases). V lost 0 bases and J 13 bases, leaving 12 bases between the germline ends. Per germline, CDR1 LGHNA and CDR2 YSLEER. The CDR3 extends over 12 amino acids. In nucleotides, the CDR3 is TGCGCCAGCAGCCAAGATTTCGGGGAGCGGTACTTC. Its protein is CASSQDFGERYF.

V usage is TRBV6-6 and J usage is TRBJ1-1, with D unclear. V was trimmed by 2 bases and J by 3 bases, leaving 10 bases between them. CDR1 is MNHNY and CDR2 is SVGAGI in the germline V gene (reference sequence). The CDR3 has 14 residues. CDR3 sequence reads: CASSYPGPYTEAFF. Written as DNA, the CDR3 is TGTGCCAGCAGTTACCCTGGACCATACACTGAAGCTTTCTTT.

Only one count was recorded for this clone. The J gene is TRBJ2-3, the V gene TRBV5-4, with D perhaps matching TRBD2 (6 bases). Trimming took off 1 base at V and 2 bases at J, with 8 bases between the two ends. Germline V gene sequence: CDR1 SGHNT, CDR2 YYREEE (reference sequence). The CDR3 has 14 amino acids. CDR3 loop: CASSLSGDTDTQYF. DNA of the CDR3: TGTGCCAGCAGCTTGTCGGGGGACACAGATACGCAGTATTTT.

This clone has more than one count but fewer than ten. The rearrangement links TRBV9 to TRBJ1-1; D is perhaps TRBD1 (5 bases). V lost 0 bases and J lost 5, with 11 bases in between. There are 14 residues in the CDR3. Germline lookup yields CDR1 SGDLS and CDR2 YYNGEE. The CDR3 DNA reads TGTGCCAGCAGCGTAGGAGGGGCGGTGACTGAAGCTTTCTTT. It is translated as CASSVGGAVTEAFF.

The chain couples TRBV6-1 to TRBJ1-2; weak D call: TRBD1 (6 bases). CDR3 length: 13 residues. CDR1 is MNHNS, CDR2 SASEGT, per germline. Trimming removed 10 bases at V and 8 bases at J, with 20 bases between. DNA of the CDR3: TGTGCCACCCCTTCAAGGGGGATGGGAGGCTACACCTTC. Residues: CATPSRGMGGYTF.

The chain joins TRBV5-1 to TRBJ2-1; D might be TRBD1 (5 bases). V shed 2 bases and J shed 7 bases, with 16 bases lying between them. The germline V gene encodes CDR1 SGHRS and CDR2 YFSETQ. This CDR3 comprises 15 residues. The CDR3 sequence is CASSFIATDRNEQFF. The CDR3 DNA is TGCGCCAGCAGCTTCATTGCGACAGATCGGAATGAGCAGTTCTTC.

The rearrangement uses TRBV28 and TRBJ2-7; D is possibly TRBD2 (6 bases). This CDR3 contains 15 residues. The germline V gene encodes CDR1 MDHEN and CDR2 SYDVKM. Trimming removed 5 bases at V and 5 bases at J, with 19 bases between. CDR3 nucleotide sequence: TGTGCCAGCAGTCTCCTTGACGGCAGGGAGGACGAGCAGTACTTC. It is translated as CASSLLDGREDEQYF. The full variable domain, in which reference TRBV28 and TRBJ2-7 provide the parts outside the CDR3, is DVKVTQSSRYLVKRTGEKVFLECVQDMDHENMFWYRQDPGLGLRLIYFSYDVKMKEKGDIPEGYSVSREKKERFSLILESASTNQTSMYLCASSLLDGREDEQYFGPGTRLTVT.

This chain links TRBV11-2 with TRBJ2-1, with 7 bases lining up with TRBD2. V lost 4 bases, J lost 6 bases, and 3 bases stayed unmatched. CDR3 length: 13 residues. In germline, CDR1 is SGHAT, CDR2 FQNNGV. This CDR3 reads CASSSWGGNEQFF. The CDR3 DNA reads as TGTGCCAGCAGCTCTTGGGGGGGCAATGAGCAGTTCTTC.

The chain recombines TRBV6-1 with TRBJ2-7; TRBD2 matches 7 bases. Per the germline V gene, CDR1 is MNHNS and CDR2 is SASEGT. V lost 6 bases and J lost 4; bases outside the gene matches: 6. The CDR3 runs 13 residues. In DNA, the CDR3 is TGTGCCAGCAGATTGGCGGGACTATACGAGCAGTACTTC. It encodes CASRLAGLYEQYF.

Written as DNA, the CDR3 is TGTGCCAGCAGTGAGGACAGGGGGAACTCGGGGACCCAGTACTTC. Translating it yields CASSEDRGNSGTQYF. The J gene is TRBJ2-5, the V gene TRBV2, with 10 bases identical to TRBD1. The CDR3 is made up of 15 amino acids. V lost 3 bases and J lost 7; bases outside the gene matches: 8. Germline V gene data show CDR1 as SNHLY and CDR2 as FYNNEI.

The CDR3 is CASNPGHQETQYF. In DNA, the CDR3 is TGTGCCAGCAATCCGGGCCACCAAGAGACCCAGTACTTC. V and J are TRBV28 and TRBJ2-5; D remains unclear. Between the trimmed V and J ends, which lost 7 bases and 0 bases, there was a span of 9 bases. CDR1 is MDHEN and CDR2 is SYDVKM in the germline V gene. The CDR3 contains 13 residues.

The CDR3 region is CASTLGSAFTEAFF. The CDR3 nucleotides read TGTGCCAGTACCCTGGGGTCGGCTTTCACTGAAGCTTTCTTT. This chain connects TRBV19 to TRBJ1-1, with unresolved D. Germline-derived CDR1 and CDR2 are LNHDA and SQIVND (reference sequence). This CDR3 has 14 residues. Trimming took 7 bases from V and 4 from J, leaving 16 bases between them.

The chain employs TRBV25-1 and TRBJ2-1; D remains unclear. The V end lost 3 bases, the J end lost 7 bases, and 16 bases lay between the germline ends. Per the germline V gene, CDR1 is MGHDK and CDR2 is SYGVNS. CDR3 length: 15 amino acids. CDR3 bases: TGTGCCAGCAGTGATCCCACTTGGGCTGGTAATGAGCAGTTCTTC. Translating gives CASSDPTWAGNEQFF.

This chain links TRBV10-3 with TRBJ1-3; 12 bases line up with TRBD1. V dropped 5 bases and J dropped 4; count of bases not matched to a gene: 6. The germline V gene encodes CDR1 ENHRY and CDR2 SYGVKD. The CDR3 runs 16 residues. Here the CDR3 DNA reads TGTGCCATCAGTCCCGGGACAGGGGGCTCCGGAAACACCATATATTTT. Amino acids: CAISPGTGGSGNTIYF.

V usage is TRBV9 and J usage is TRBJ2-1; tentative D call: TRBD2 (6 bases). The V gene's germline CDR1 is SGDLS and CDR2 YYNGEE. The CDR3 sequence is 14 residues long. Trimming took off 3 bases at V and 6 bases at J, with 13 bases between the two ends. The CDR3 loop reads CASSAGPGSNEQFF. CDR3 nucleotide sequence: TGTGCCAGCAGCGCGGGACCCGGGAGCAATGAGCAGTTCTTC.

The V gene is TRBV7-3, the J gene TRBJ2-3, with D possibly TRBD2 on 5 matching bases. Trimming left V 2 bases short and J 0 bases short, with 9 bases between. CDR3 size: 15 residues. The germline V gene encodes CDR1 SGHTA and CDR2 FQGTGA. The CDR3 here is CASSLGLASTDTQYF. Here the CDR3 DNA reads TGTGCCAGCAGCTTAGGGCTAGCTAGCACAGATACGCAGTATTTT.

The chain combines TRBV11-2 with TRBJ1-4; 7 positions agree with TRBD1. V was pared by 3 bases and J by 7 bases, with 5 bases of the junction left unmatched. The CDR3 runs to 14 residues. CDR1 and CDR2 from the germline V gene are SGHAT and FQNNGV. The CDR3 loop is CASSFDRVGEKLFF. In DNA, the CDR3 is TGTGCCAGCAGCTTCGACAGGGTCGGTGAAAAACTGTTTTTT.

The V gene is TRBV18, the J gene TRBJ1-2; 8 bases fit TRBD1. This CDR3 comprises 15 residues. After removal of 0 bases from V and 4 bases from J, the junction contained 4 bases not matched to a gene. Germline CDR1 is KGHSH and CDR2 is LQKENI. The CDR3 loop is CASSPPSTGGYGYTF. CDR3 DNA: TGTGCCAGCTCACCACCTTCCACAGGGGGCTATGGCTACACCTTC.

The J gene is TRBJ2-1, the V gene TRBV10-3; 7 bases fit TRBD2. The V segment lost 0 bases and the J segment 7 bases; nucleotides outside the gene matches: 6. The CDR3 loop spans 15 amino acids. Germline V gives CDR1 ENHRY, CDR2 SYGVKD. In nucleotides, the CDR3 is TGTGCCATCAGTGAGTCCAACTCCGGGGGGAATGAGCAGTTCTTC. Protein sequence: CAISESNSGGNEQFF.

The CDR3 spells CASSPASEETQYF. The DNA of the CDR3 is TGTGCCAGCAGCCCCGCGTCTGAAGAGACCCAGTACTTC. V and J are TRBV7-6 and TRBJ2-5; D is unresolved. In germline, CDR1 is SGHVS, CDR2 FNYEAQ. CDR3 length: 13 amino acids. Trimming cost V 5 bases and J 3 bases, with 10 bases left between them. Based on the CDR3 plus reference TRBV7-6 and TRBJ2-5, the full variable domain is GAGVSQSPRYKVTKRGQDVALRCDPISGHVSLYWYRQALGQGPEFLTYFNYEAQQDKSGLPNDRFSAERPEGSISTLTIQRTEQRDSAMYRCASSPASEETQYFGPGTRLLVL.

This sequence joins TRBV27 and TRBJ2-7, with D possibly matching TRBD1 (6 bases). CDR3 length: 16 residues. V was cut by 3 bases and J by 0 bases, with 15 bases left in between. Germline loops: CDR1 MNHEY, CDR2 SMNVEV (reference sequence). The chain's CDR3 is CASSFSPPGVSYEQYF. Written as DNA, the CDR3 is TGTGCCAGCAGTTTTAGTCCGCCAGGGGTCTCCTACGAGCAGTACTTC.

The chain links TRBV28 to TRBJ1-3; no clear D. The CDR3 totals 17 residues. Germline V gene lookup returns CDR1 MDHEN and CDR2 SYDVKM. V was shortened by 5 bases and J by 0 bases, with 17 bases between the two germline ends. The CDR3 protein is CASSAPLAGRSGNTIYF. DNA for the CDR3: TGTGCCAGCAGTGCACCTCTCGCAGGCCGCTCTGGAAACACCATATATTTT.

This chain links TRBV28 with TRBJ2-7; TRBD2 agrees at 10 bases. Germline V gives CDR1 MDHEN, CDR2 SYDVKM. CDR3 length: 15 amino acids. V was clipped by 4 bases and J by 6 bases; unmatched bases: 9. The CDR3 nucleotides are TGTGCCAGCAGTTCCTCTCTAGCGGGAGTTCGCGAGCAGTACTTC. Translated: CASSSSLAGVREQYF.

The genes are TRBV2 and TRBJ1-3; D ambiguous. V gave up 4 bases and J gave up 4 bases, with 14 bases separating them. Germline CDR1 SNHLY, CDR2 FYNNEI. The CDR3 has 15 residues. The CDR3 DNA sequence: TGTGCCAGCAGTGCTCACGACACTGGCGGAAACACCATATATTTT. This encodes CASSAHDTGGNTIYF.

The chain couples TRBV11-2 to TRBJ2-5; the D gene is possibly TRBD2 (6 bases). Near its end, the DNA agrees better with TRBJ2-7, so the J call may be wrong. Germline V lookup: CDR1 SGHAT, CDR2 FQNNGV. The CDR3 covers 15 residues. CDR3 loop: CASSLAGALSYEQYF. In nucleotides, the CDR3 is TGTGCCAGCAGCTTAGCGGGAGCTTTGTCCTACGAGCAGTACTTC.